This T cell receptor (beta chain) appears in the sequencing data of a study of shared clonotypes between healthy human individuals. Generated by immunoSEQ multiplex PCR, the TCRdb table keeps only in-frame clones and is missing some. The sample contains about 500,000 clones, roughly four fifths of which appear only once. The CDR3 is made up of 16 amino acids. Trimming removed 5 bases from V and 4 bases from J; junction bases left unmatched: 3. Germline CDR1 reads PRHDT; CDR2 reads FYEKMQ (reference sequence). This clonotype originated in a woman between 40 and 50 years old in good health. Some clones in this sample may be carry-over from other donors' samples. The chain uses TRBV13 and TRBJ2-2, with 14 bases fitting TRBD2. Sequencing was carried out using PBMCs. CDR3 nucleotide sequence: TGTGCCAGCAGCACGGGACTAGCGGGGGTCACCGGGGAGCTGTTTTTT. This sequence encodes CASSTGLAGVTGELFF.